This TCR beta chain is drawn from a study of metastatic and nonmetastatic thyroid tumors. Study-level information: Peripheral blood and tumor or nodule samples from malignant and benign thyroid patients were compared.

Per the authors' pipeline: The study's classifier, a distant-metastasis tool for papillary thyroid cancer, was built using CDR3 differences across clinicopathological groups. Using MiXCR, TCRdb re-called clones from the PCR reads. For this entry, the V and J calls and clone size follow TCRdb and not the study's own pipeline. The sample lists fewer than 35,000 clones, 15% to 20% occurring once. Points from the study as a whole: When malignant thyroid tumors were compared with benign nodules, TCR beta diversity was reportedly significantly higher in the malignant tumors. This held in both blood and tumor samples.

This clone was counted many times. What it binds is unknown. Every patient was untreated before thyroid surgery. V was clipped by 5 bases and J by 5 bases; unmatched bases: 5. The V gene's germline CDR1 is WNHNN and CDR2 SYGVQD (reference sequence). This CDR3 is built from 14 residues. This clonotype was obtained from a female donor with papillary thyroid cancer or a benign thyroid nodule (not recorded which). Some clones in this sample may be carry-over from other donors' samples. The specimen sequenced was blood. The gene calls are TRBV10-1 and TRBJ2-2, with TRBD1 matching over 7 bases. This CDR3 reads CASSLDRVTGELFF. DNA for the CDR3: TGCGCCAGCAGTCTTGACAGGGTGACCGGGGAGCTGTTTTTT.